This note documents a single TCR beta chain sequence. There are 12 residues in the CDR3. Germline-derived CDR1 and CDR2 are MNHEY and SVGAGI. The trim removed 2 bases at V and 15 bases at J, leaving 5 bases unmatched. The data were taken from a study of blood T cell repertoires in COVID-19. Study-level information: Sources were T cells, B-cell-depleted T cells, or PBMCs; the material itself was cDNA or gDNA.

Authors' processing steps: Nucleated cell number was recorded as an estimate derived from reference gene primer amplification. Generated by immunoSEQ multiplex PCR, the TCRdb table keeps only in-frame clones and is missing some. V, J and clone size are those of that table, while D and trimming were read from the DNA. The sample carries some 150,000 clones, 75% to 90% recorded once. This rearrangement joins TRBV6-5 to TRBJ2-1; TRBD2 matches at 9 bases. The sequence derives from a middle-aged woman with acute or convalescent COVID-19. The sequencing input was peripheral blood. The CDR3 bases are TGTGCCAGCAGTTACGGGGCGGGAGGGGTGTTCTTC. It specifies CASSYGAGGVFF.